A single sample is the source of the 23 T cell receptor beta chains below, sequenced in a study of blood T cell repertoires in COVID-19. Some clones are missing from TCRdb's copy, which holds only in-frame ones; the method was immunoSEQ multiplex PCR. The table records 180,000 or so clones, 70% to 85% of them present only once. The specimen sequenced was peripheral blood. All receptors come from a human donor with acute or convalescent COVID-19. The donor label of this sample is uncertain.

The CDR3 DNA reads TGTGCCAGCTCACCTATAGGCACGGGGAGTGGAAACACCATATATTTT. This translates into CASSPIGTGSGNTIYF. The chain is built from TRBV18 and TRBJ1-3; D uncertain. There are 16 residues in the CDR3. Germline V gene sequence: CDR1 KGHSH, CDR2 LQKENI. Trimming cost V 3 bases and J 3 bases, with 15 bases left between them. The full variable domain, in which reference TRBV18 and TRBJ1-3 provide the parts outside the CDR3, is NAGVMQNPRHLVRRRGQEARLRCSPMKGHSHVYWYRQLPEEGLKFMVYLQKENIIDESGMPKERFSAEFPKEGPSILRIQQVVRGDSAAYFCASSPIGTGSGNTIYFGEGSWLTVV.

The V call is TRBV18, the J call TRBJ1-4; TRBD1 aligns across 8 bases. The V gene's germline CDR1 is KGHSH and CDR2 LQKENI. The CDR3 is made up of 14 amino acids. Germline trimming cut 3 bases from V and 5 bases from J; bases unmatched to any gene: 2. The CDR3 loop is CASSPGQGNEKLFF. CDR3 DNA sequence: TGTGCCAGCTCACCCGGACAGGGAAATGAAAAACTGTTTTTT.

The rearrangement joins TRBV25-1 to TRBJ2-3, with 11 bases aligning to TRBD2. The germline V gene has CDR1 MGHDK and CDR2 SYGVNS. V shed 6 bases and J 4 bases; nucleotides not matched to a gene: 3. This CDR3 spans 14 amino acids. The CDR3 region has the DNA TGTGCCAGCAGCCCGGGACTAGCGGCAGATACGCAGTATTTT. Amino acid sequence: CASSPGLAADTQYF. The entire variable domain, with the rest obtained from reference TRBV25-1 and TRBJ2-3, is as follows: EADIYQTPRYLVIGTGKKITLECSQTMGHDKMYWYQQDPGMELHLIHYSYGVNSTEKGDLSSESTVSRIRTEHFPLTLESARPSHTSQYLCASSPGLAADTQYFGPGTRLTVL.

The chain is built from TRBV24-1 and TRBJ2-3; D gene ambiguous. CDR1 KGHDR and CDR2 SFDVKD come from the germline V gene. V was clipped by 4 bases and J by 5 bases, with 9 bases between them. This CDR3 comprises 13 residues. DNA of the CDR3: TGTGCCACCAGTGAACCTAACGTAGATACGCAGTATTTT. Its translation is CATSEPNVDTQYF.

The chain couples TRBV28 to TRBJ2-3; 13 bases align to TRBD2. The junction had 8 bases not matched to a gene; V was cut back by 6 bases and J by 5 bases. In germline, CDR1 is MDHEN, CDR2 SYDVKM. The CDR3 runs 16 residues. In DNA, the CDR3 is TGTGCCAGCAGCATTGAACTAGCGGGAGGGAGAGATACGCAGTATTTT. Protein product: CASSIELAGGRDTQYF. Drawing the rest from reference TRBV28 and TRBJ2-3, the complete variable domain is DVKVTQSSRYLVKRTGEKVFLECVQDMDHENMFWYRQDPGLGLRLIYFSYDVKMKEKGDIPEGYSVSREKKERFSLILESASTNQTSMYLCASSIELAGGRDTQYFGPGTRLTVL.

The CDR3 DNA reads TGCGCCAGCAGCTTGGCACTCACGACAGGGGGTTGGGAGACCCAGTACTTC. Protein product: CASSLALTTGGWETQYF. The rearrangement uses TRBV5-1 and TRBJ2-5; TRBD1 aligns across 9 bases. The ends lost 0 bases at V and 5 bases at J; junction bases unmatched: 11. Germline V gene lookup returns CDR1 SGHRS and CDR2 YFSETQ. The CDR3 extends over 17 amino acids.

This rearrangement joins TRBV5-1 to TRBJ2-7; 10 positions agree with TRBD2. J was trimmed by 6 bases and V by 0 bases; bases with no gene match: 9. This CDR3 contains 16 residues. From germline, CDR1 is SGHRS and CDR2 YFSETQ. CDR3 in DNA: TGCGCCAGCAGCTTGGACCTAGCGGGAGAAGGGGTCGAGCAGTACTTC. It codes for CASSLDLAGEGVEQYF.

This clone has only one observation. The chain is built from TRBV29-1 and TRBJ2-3; possibly TRBD2 for D (5 bases). CDR3 length: 16 amino acids. The V gene's germline CDR1 is SQVTM and CDR2 ANQGSEA. The V end lost 2 bases, the J end lost 3 bases, and 18 bases lay between the germline ends. The CDR3 DNA reads TGCAGCGTTGAACGATGGAGCGGCGGAGGAACAGATACGCAGTATTTT. Protein: CSVERWSGGGTDTQYF.

The chain uses TRBV2 and TRBJ1-1, with 8 bases lining up with TRBD1. CDR3 length: 14 amino acids. V lost 6 bases, J lost 6 bases, and 9 bases stayed unmatched. Germline V CDR1 and CDR2: SNHLY, FYNNEI. CDR3 nucleotides: TGTGCCAGCAGCGCTCGGACAGGGCGGCCTGAAGCTTTCTTT. Its protein is CASSARTGRPEAFF.

The chain carries TRBV5-5 and TRBJ1-1; 9 bases agree with TRBD1. The ends lost 4 bases at V and 2 bases at J; junction bases unmatched: 6. The CDR3 length is 15 residues. CDR1 is SGHKS and CDR2 is YYEKEE in the germline V gene (reference sequence). CDR3 DNA: TGTGCCAGCAGCCCCTGGACAGGGGCCAACACTGAAGCTTTCTTT. Amino acid sequence: CASSPWTGANTEAFF.

The genes are TRBV5-1 and TRBJ2-7, with 12 bases that match TRBD2. This CDR3 comprises 17 residues. Germline CDR1 reads SGHRS; CDR2 reads YFSETQ. With V trimmed by 3 bases and J by 3 bases, 10 bases remained unmatched. The CDR3 sequence: CASSWSTSGSQYYEQYF. CDR3 DNA: TGCGCCAGCAGCTGGTCGACTAGCGGGAGTCAATACTACGAGCAGTACTTC.

In its sample, this clone was seen a few times. This chain joins TRBV29-1 and TRBJ1-2, with 9 bases lining up with TRBD1. The germline CDR1 and CDR2 sequences are SQVTM and ANQGSEA. The CDR3 length is 12 residues. V was clipped by 7 bases and J by 4 bases; unmatched bases: 4. The CDR3 coding sequence is TGCAGCGGTACAGGGGGCGCCTATGGCTACACCTTC. It encodes CSGTGGAYGYTF.

This clone has only a few counts. The gene calls are TRBV20-1 and TRBJ2-1, with TRBD1 matching over 8 bases. The trim removed 3 bases at V and 7 bases at J, leaving 8 bases unmatched. Germline V CDR1 and CDR2: DFQATT, SNEGSKA (reference sequence). CDR3 length equals 14 residues. CDR3 coding DNA: TGCAGTGCTAGTCGGACAGGGATAGGAAATGAGCAGTTCTTC. It specifies CSASRTGIGNEQFF.

The V gene is TRBV7-3, the J gene TRBJ2-1, with 10 bases aligning to TRBD2. The CDR3 sequence is 16 residues long. Germline V gene lookup returns CDR1 SGHTA and CDR2 FQGTGA. V shed 5 bases, J shed 6 bases, and the junction held 10 bases outside the gene matches. CDR3 coding DNA: TGTGCCAGCAGCCCTTCCAGCGGGAGGGGGGGCAATGAGCAGTTCTTC. It encodes CASSPSSGRGGNEQFF.

This chain joins TRBV27 and TRBJ1-1; the D gene is possibly TRBD1 (6 bases). The CDR3 consists of 14 residues. V dropped 5 bases and J dropped 6 bases, with 16 bases sitting between them. Germline V gives CDR1 MNHEY, CDR2 SMNVEV (reference sequence). CDR3 nucleotide sequence: TGTGCCAGCAGTCTCAGACAGGTATCGGCTGAAGCTTTCTTT. This encodes CASSLRQVSAEAFF.

This clone was picked up a small number of times. The gene calls are TRBV5-1 and TRBJ2-1; 8 nucleotides line up with TRBD2. The CDR3 has 19 amino acids. J was trimmed by 7 bases and V by 3 bases; bases with no gene match: 21. The germline gives CDR1 SGHRS, CDR2 YFSETQ. The CDR3 reads CASSSARTSYGLVRNEQFF. CDR3 bases: TGCGCCAGCAGCTCAGCTCGGACTAGCTACGGATTAGTAAGGAATGAGCAGTTCTTC.

This chain uses TRBV4-2 with TRBJ2-3, with 13 bases that match TRBD2. CDR3 length equals 17 residues. V gave up 3 bases and J gave up 5 bases; unmatched junction bases: 8. Looked up from germline, CDR1 is LGHNA and CDR2 is YNFKEQ. CDR3 amino acids: CASSQSLAGGIGDTQYF. The CDR3 DNA sequence: TGTGCCAGCAGCCAGTCACTAGCGGGAGGGATAGGAGATACGCAGTATTTT.

The chain uses TRBV7-9 and TRBJ2-6, with 10 bases matching TRBD1. This CDR3 has 19 amino acids. V was clipped by 5 bases and J by 0 bases; unmatched bases: 10. Germline V gives CDR1 SEHNR, CDR2 FQNEAQ (reference sequence). CDR3 sequence (DNA): TGTGCCAGCAGCCCACGACAGGGGGCTTTAATCTCTGGGGCCAACGTCCTGACTTTC. It codes for CASSPRQGALISGANVLTF. The full variable domain, rest sourced from reference TRBV7-9 and TRBJ2-6, is DTGVSQNPRHKITKRGQNVTFRCDPISEHNRLYWYRQTLGQGPEFLTYFQNEAQLEKSRLLSDRFSAERPKGSFSTLEIQRTEQGDSAMYLCASSPRQGALISGANVLTFGAGSRLTVL.

The chain links TRBV2 to TRBJ1-4, with D possibly TRBD1 on 6 matching bases. The ends were cut back, 6 bases at V and 8 bases at J, with 16 bases in the middle. The CDR3 totals 14 residues. CDR1 and CDR2 (germline): SNHLY, FYNNEI. CDR3 region: CASRQGGGGEKLFF. The CDR3 DNA is TGTGCCAGCAGACAAGGGGGGGGTGGAGAAAAACTGTTTTTT.

The rearrangement joins TRBV28 to TRBJ1-2; unclear D gene. V was cut by 8 bases and J by 4 bases, with 11 bases left in between. Germline V gives CDR1 MDHEN, CDR2 SYDVKM. The CDR3 loop spans 12 amino acids. Here the CDR3 DNA reads TGTGCCAGCTCAGGTACCCGCTATGGCTACACCTTC. This sequence encodes CASSGTRYGYTF.

This chain links TRBV28 with TRBJ1-1; 7 bases line up with TRBD1. Trimming at V came to 6 bases and at J to 0 bases, leaving 10 bases not matched to a gene. The CDR3 totals 16 residues. Germline values: CDR1 MDHEN, CDR2 SYDVKM. The CDR3 region is CASSLGGQLMNTEAFF. Here the CDR3 DNA reads TGTGCCAGCAGCTTAGGGGGACAGCTTATGAACACTGAAGCTTTCTTT.

The chain has TRBV2 and TRBJ2-5; perhaps TRBD2 as D (6 bases). CDR3 length: 12 residues. The V end was cut by 6 bases, the J end by 4 bases, with 9 bases between. Germline CDR1 and CDR2: SNHLY and FYNNEI. CDR3 protein: CASSYSGETQYF. The CDR3 DNA follows: TGTGCCAGCAGCTATAGCGGAGAGACCCAGTACTTC.

The V and J genes are TRBV5-1 and TRBJ1-1, with D possibly being TRBD1 (5 bases). Per germline, CDR1 SGHRS and CDR2 YFSETQ. This CDR3 is 13 amino acids long. Trimming shortened V by 0 bases and J by 10 bases, and 13 bases separated the two germline ends. CDR3 in DNA: TGCGCCAGCAGCTTGGCGGGGGAGGGTGGAGCTTTCTTT. Translated: CASSLAGEGGAFF.